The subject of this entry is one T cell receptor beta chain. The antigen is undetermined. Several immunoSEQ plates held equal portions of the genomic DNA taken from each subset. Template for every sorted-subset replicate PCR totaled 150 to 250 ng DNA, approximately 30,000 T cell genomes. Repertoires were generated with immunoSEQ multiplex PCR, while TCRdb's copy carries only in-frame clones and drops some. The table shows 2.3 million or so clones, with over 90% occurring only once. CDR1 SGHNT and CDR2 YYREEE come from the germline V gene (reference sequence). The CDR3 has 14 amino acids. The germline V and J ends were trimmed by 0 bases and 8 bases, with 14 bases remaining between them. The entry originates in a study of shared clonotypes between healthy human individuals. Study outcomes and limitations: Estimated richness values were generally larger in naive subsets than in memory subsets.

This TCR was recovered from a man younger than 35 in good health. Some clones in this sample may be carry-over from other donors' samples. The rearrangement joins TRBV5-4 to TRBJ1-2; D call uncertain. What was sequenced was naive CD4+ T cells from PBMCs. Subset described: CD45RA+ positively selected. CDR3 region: CASSLGASLGGYTF. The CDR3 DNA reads TGTGCCAGCAGCTTGGGGGCTTCCCTGGGCGGCTACACCTTC.